The subject of this entry is one T cell receptor beta chain. The sample originates from a study of blood T cell repertoires in COVID-19. Looking at the study overall: COVID-19 samples, acute and convalescent, were from the United States, Italy and Spain. Sample material is recorded as cDNA or gDNA derived from T cells, B-cell-depleted T cells, or PBMCs.

The germline gives CDR1 SGHTA, CDR2 FQGTGA. This CDR3 contains 12 residues. Trimming removed 8 bases at V and 7 bases at J, with 14 bases between. Study processing details: Estimated nucleated cell counts came from reference gene primer amplification. Profiling relied on immunoSEQ multiplex PCR, and the TCRdb table lists in-frame clones only, not all of them. V, J and clone size reflect that table, while D and trimming were determined from the DNA. In the table there are about 120,000 clones, about 78% of which are singletons. Material for sequencing was peripheral blood. The chain couples TRBV7-3 to TRBJ1-2; the D is unclear. The receptor comes from a man in his 70s with acute or convalescent COVID-19. CDR3 region: CASGPREGGYTF. The CDR3 nucleotides are TGTGCCAGCGGACCGAGGGAGGGTGGCTACACCTTC.